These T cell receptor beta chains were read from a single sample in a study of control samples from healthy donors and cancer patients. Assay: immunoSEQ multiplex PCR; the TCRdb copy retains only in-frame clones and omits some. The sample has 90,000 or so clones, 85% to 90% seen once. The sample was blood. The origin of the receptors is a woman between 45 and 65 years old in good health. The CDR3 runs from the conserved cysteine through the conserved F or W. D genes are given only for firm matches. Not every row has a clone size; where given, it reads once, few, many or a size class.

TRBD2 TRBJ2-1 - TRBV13 TGTGCCAGCAGCTCGGCCAAAGGTAGCGGGAGGACCCACAATGAGCAGTTCTTC CASSSAKGSGRTHNEQFF
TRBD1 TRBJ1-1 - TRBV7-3 TGTGCCAGCAGCCTAGGACAGGGTCACACTGAAGCTTTCTTT CASSLGQGHTEAFF
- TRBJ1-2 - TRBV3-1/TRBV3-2 TGTGCCAGCAGCCGGGACCCCCAAGCTAACTATGGCTACACCTTC CASSRDPQANYGYTF
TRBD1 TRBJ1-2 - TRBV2 TGTGCCAGCAACCGAGAACAGGGGGCGGCGGTAGGCTACACCTTC CASNREQGAAVGYTF
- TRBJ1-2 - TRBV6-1 TGTGCCAGCAGTGACCCTCGGAGGGACTATGGCTACACCTTC CASSDPRRDYGYTF
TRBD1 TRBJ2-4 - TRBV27 TGTGCCAGCAGTTTAAGTAGGGGGCCTGAAAACATTCAGTACTTC CASSLSRGPENIQYF
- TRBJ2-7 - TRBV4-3 TGCGCCAGCAGCCTACACTACCGGGTTTTATACGAGCAGTACTTC CASSLHYRVLYEQYF
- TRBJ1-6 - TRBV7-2 TGTGCCAGCAGCTTTGTCGGGTTAGGGTCACCCCTCCACTTT CASSFVGLGSPLHF
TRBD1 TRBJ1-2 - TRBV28 TGTGCCAGCAGTTTTTTAAGCAGGGGGGCGGAGGATGGCTACACCTTC CASSFLSRGAEDGYTF
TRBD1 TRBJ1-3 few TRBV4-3 TGCGCCAGCAGTAAGGACAGGGGTTCTTACACCATATATTTT CASSKDRGSYTIYF
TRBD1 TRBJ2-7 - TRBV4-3 TGCGCCAGCAGCCAAGGAGCAGGGGGATCCTACGAGCAGTACTTC CASSQGAGGSYEQYF
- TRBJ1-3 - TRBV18 TGTGCCAGCTCACCAGGACAGCTCTCCTCTGGAAACACCATATATTTT CASSPGQLSSGNTIYF
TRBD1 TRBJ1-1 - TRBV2 TGTGCCAGCAGTTCCCCCGGGGGGACAGGGTTTGGGACTGAAGCTTTCTTT CASSSPGGTGFGTEAFF
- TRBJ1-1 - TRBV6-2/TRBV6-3 TGTGCCAGCAGTTACCAGGTGGGGGGCGCGAGCACTGAAGCTTTCTTT CASSYQVGGASTEAFF
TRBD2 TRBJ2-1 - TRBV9 TGTGCCAGCAGCGGGAACTCGGCGGGGGGTAATGAGCAGTTCTTC CASSGNSAGGNEQFF
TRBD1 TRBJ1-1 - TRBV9 TGTGCCAGCAGCGTAGCTACAGGGGTGACTGAAGCTTTCTTT CASSVATGVTEAFF
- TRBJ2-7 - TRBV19 TGTGCCAGTAGTATGGGTGAAGGGCCCTACGAGCAGTACTTC CASSMGEGPYEQYF